This T cell receptor (beta chain) was observed in a study of shared clonotypes between healthy human individuals. V gave up 4 bases and J gave up 4 bases, with 22 bases separating them. The CDR3 runs 17 residues. CDR1 is SEHNR, CDR2 FQNEAQ, per germline (reference sequence). Turning to this clone: Antigen unknown.

Positively selected for CCR7, the CD45RO-negative cells used as naive CD8 cells excluded terminally differentiated effector memory CD45RA+ cells. The study, taken as a whole, reports: Naive CD4 clonotypes were shared across several donors at 5% to 6%.

Measured with immunoSEQ multiplex PCR; TCRdb has only the in-frame clones, and not every one. There are around 1.9 million clones in the sample; over 85% occur only once, and approximately 1.7% lies in the top ten. The sequence derives from a young man in good health. Some clones in this sample may be carry-over from other donors' samples. Material: naive CD8+ T cells from PBMCs. The chain links TRBV7-9 to TRBJ1-1; D gene unclear. This CDR3 is CASSYPWTGAIGTEAFF. The CDR3 DNA follows: TGTGCCAGCAGCTATCCCTGGACCGGTGCAATCGGCACTGAAGCTTTCTTT.